This T cell receptor beta chain stems from a study of blood T cell repertoires in COVID-19. Study-wide background: The United States, Italy and Spain supplied acute and convalescent COVID-19 samples. T cells, B-cell-depleted T cells, or PBMCs supplied cDNA or gDNA.

Profiling relied on immunoSEQ multiplex PCR, and the TCRdb table lists in-frame clones only, not all of them. The sample yields some 150,000 clones, almost 90% seen once. Germline CDR1 MDHEN, CDR2 SYDVKM. This CDR3 has 14 amino acids. Trimming left V 5 bases short and J 9 bases short, with 17 bases between. The receptor comes from a woman in her fifties or sixties with acute or convalescent COVID-19. Input material: peripheral blood. This chain links TRBV28 with TRBJ2-1; tentative D call: TRBD1 (6 bases). DNA of the CDR3: TGTGCCAGCAGTCTAGACAGGATCTCCGGTGAGCAGTTCTTC. The encoded protein is CASSLDRISGEQFF.